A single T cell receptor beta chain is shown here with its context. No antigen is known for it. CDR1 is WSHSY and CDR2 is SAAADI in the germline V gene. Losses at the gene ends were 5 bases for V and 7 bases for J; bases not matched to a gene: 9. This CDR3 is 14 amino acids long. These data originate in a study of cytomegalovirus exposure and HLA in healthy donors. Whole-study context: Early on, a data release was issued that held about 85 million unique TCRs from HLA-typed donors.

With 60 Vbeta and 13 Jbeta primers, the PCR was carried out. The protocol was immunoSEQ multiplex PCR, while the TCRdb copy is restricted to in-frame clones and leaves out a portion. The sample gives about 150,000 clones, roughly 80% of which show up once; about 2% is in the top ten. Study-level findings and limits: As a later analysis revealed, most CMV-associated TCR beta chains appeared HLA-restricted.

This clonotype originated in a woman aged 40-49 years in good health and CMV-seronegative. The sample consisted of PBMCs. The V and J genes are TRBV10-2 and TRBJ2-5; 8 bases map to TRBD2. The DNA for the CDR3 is TGCGCCAGCAGTCGACTAGCGTCCCCGGGGACCCAGTACTTC. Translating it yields CASSRLASPGTQYF.